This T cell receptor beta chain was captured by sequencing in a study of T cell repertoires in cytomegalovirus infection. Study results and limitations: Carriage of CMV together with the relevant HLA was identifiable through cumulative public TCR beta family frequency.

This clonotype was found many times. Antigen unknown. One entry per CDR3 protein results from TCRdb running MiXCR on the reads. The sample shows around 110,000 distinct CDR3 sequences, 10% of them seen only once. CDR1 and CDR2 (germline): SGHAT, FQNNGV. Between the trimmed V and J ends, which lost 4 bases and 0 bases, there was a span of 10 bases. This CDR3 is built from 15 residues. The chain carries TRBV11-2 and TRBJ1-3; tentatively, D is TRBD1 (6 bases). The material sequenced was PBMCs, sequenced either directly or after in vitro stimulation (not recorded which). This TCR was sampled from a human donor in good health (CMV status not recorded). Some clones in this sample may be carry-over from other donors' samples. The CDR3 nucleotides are TGTGCCAGCAGCTCGCAGGGGAACTCTGGAAACACCATATATTTT. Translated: CASSSQGNSGNTIYF.